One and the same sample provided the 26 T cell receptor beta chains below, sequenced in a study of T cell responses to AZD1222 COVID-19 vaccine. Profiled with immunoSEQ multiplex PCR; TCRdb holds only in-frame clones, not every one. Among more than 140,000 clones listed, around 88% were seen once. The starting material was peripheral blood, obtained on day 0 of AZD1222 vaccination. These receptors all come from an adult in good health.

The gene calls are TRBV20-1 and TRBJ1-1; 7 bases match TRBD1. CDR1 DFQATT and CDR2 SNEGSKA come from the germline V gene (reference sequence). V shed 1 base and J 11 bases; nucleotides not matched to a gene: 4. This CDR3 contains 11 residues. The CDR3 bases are TGCAGTGCTAGAGCCAGGGGGGTGGCTTTCTTT. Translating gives CSARARGVAFF.

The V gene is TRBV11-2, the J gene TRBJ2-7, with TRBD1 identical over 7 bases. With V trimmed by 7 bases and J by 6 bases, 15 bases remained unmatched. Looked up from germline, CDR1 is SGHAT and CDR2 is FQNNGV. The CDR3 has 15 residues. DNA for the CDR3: TGTGCCAGCACCGTCAGCCCCCCAGGGGGAGTCGAGCAGTACTTC. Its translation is CASTVSPPGGVEQYF. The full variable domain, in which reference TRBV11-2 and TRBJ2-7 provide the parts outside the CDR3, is EAGVAQSPRYKIIEKRQSVAFWCNPISGHATLYWYQQILGQGPKLLIQFQNNGVVDDSQLPKDRFSAERLKGVDSTLKIQPAKLEDSAVYLCASTVSPPGGVEQYFGPGTRLTVT.

The CDR3 here is CASSLLAGNYNEQFF. CDR3 DNA sequence: TGCGCCAGCAGCTTGCTAGCGGGTAACTACAATGAGCAGTTCTTC. The chain is built from TRBV5-1 and TRBJ2-1, with 8 positions matching TRBD2. CDR1 is SGHRS, CDR2 YFSETQ, per germline. The ends lost 1 base at V and 3 bases at J; junction bases unmatched: 3. The CDR3 spans 15 residues.

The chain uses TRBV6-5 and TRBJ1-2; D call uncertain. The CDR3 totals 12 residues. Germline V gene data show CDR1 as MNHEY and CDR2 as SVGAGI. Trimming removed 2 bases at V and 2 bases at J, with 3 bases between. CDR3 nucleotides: TGTGCCAGCAGTTACGGAAACTATGGCTACACCTTC. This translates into CASSYGNYGYTF.

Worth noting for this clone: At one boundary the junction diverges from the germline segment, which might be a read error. CDR3: CASSEEYPLF. The DNA for the CDR3 is TGTGCCAGCAGTGAAGAGTATCCGCTCTTT. The chain uses TRBV2 and TRBJ1-1; D not certain. CDR1 SNHLY and CDR2 FYNNEI come from the germline V gene. The CDR3 covers 10 residues.

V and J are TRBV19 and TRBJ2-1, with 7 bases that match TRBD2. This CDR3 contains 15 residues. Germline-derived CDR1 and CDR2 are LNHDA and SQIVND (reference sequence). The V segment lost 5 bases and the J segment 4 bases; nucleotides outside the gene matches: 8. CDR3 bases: TGTGCCAGTAGTTCCGGGACGGGAGGTTACAATGAGCAGTTCTTC. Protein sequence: CASSSGTGGYNEQFF.

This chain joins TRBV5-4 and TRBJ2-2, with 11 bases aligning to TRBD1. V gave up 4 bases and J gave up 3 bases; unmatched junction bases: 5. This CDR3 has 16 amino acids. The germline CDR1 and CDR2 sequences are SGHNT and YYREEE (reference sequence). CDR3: CASSRGTGGYTGELFF. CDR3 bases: TGTGCCAGCAGCAGGGGGACAGGGGGGTACACCGGGGAGCTGTTTTTT.

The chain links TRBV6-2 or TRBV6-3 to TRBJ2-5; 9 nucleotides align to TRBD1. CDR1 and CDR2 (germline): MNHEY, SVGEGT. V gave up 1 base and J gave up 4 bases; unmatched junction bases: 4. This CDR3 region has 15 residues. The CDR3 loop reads CASSYLQGAGETQYF. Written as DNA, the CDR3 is TGTGCCAGCAGTTACTTACAGGGGGCGGGAGAGACCCAGTACTTC.

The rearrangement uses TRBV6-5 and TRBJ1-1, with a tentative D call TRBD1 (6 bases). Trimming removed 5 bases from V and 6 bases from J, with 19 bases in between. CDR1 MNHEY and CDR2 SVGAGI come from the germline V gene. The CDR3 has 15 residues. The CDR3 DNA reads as TGTGCCAGCAGTCCCCCCGGGACACTTAGCGCTGAAGCTTTCTTT. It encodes CASSPPGTLSAEAFF.

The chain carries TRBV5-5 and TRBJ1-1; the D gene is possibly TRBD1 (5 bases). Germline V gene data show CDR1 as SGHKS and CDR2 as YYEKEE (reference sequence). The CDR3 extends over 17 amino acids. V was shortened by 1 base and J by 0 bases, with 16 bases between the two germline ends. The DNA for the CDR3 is TGTGCCAGCAGCTTGCTCTCCTCTGGGACTATGAACACTGAAGCTTTCTTT. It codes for CASSLLSSGTMNTEAFF.

In nucleotides, the CDR3 is TGTGCCAGTAGCCCACTCAGGGACAGGGGGCGCACCGGGGAGCTGTTTTTT. Translating it yields CASSPLRDRGRTGELFF. This chain links TRBV19 with TRBJ2-2; 12 positions agree with TRBD1. This CDR3 contains 17 residues. With V trimmed by 6 bases and J by 4 bases, 9 bases remained unmatched. Germline values: CDR1 LNHDA, CDR2 SQIVND (reference sequence).

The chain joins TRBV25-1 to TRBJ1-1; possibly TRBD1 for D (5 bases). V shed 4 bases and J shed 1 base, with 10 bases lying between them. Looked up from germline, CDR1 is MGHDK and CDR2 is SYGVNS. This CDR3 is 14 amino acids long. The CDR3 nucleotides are TGTGCCAGCAGTGCCATTGGGGGGAACACTGAAGCTTTCTTT. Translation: CASSAIGGNTEAFF. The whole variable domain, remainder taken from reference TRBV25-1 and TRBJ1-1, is EADIYQTPRYLVIGTGKKITLECSQTMGHDKMYWYQQDPGMELHLIHYSYGVNSTEKGDLSSESTVSRIRTEHFPLTLESARPSHTSQYLCASSAIGGNTEAFFGQGTRLTVV.

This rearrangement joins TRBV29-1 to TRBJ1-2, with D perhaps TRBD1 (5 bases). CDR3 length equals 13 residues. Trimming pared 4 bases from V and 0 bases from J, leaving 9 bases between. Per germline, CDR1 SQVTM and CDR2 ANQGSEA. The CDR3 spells CSVVPGSNYGYTF. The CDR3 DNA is TGCAGCGTTGTTCCAGGGTCTAACTATGGCTACACCTTC.

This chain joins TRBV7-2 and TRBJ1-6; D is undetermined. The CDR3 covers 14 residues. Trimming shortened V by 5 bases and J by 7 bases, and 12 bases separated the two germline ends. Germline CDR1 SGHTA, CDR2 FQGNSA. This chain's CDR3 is CASSAALTNSPLHF. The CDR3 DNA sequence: TGTGCCAGCAGCGCGGCACTTACCAATTCACCCCTCCACTTT. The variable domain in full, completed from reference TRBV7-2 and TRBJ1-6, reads GAGVSQSPSNKVTEKGKDVELRCDPISGHTALYWYRQSLGQGLEFLIYFQGNSAPDKSGLPSDRFSAERTGGSVSTLTIQRTQQEDSAVYLCASSAALTNSPLHFGNGTRLTVT.

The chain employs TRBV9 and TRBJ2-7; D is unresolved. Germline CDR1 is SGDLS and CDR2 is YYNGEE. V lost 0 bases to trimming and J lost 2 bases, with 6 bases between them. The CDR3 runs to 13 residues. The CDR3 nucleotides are TGTGCCAGCAGCGTAGGTCAGACCTACGAGCAGTACTTC. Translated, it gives CASSVGQTYEQYF.

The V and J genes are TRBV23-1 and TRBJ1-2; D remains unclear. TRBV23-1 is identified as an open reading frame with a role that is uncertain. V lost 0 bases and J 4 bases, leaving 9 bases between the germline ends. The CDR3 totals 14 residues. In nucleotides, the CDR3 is TGCGCCAGCAGTCAATCGCTACGGTCCTATGGCTACACCTTC. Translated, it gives CASSQSLRSYGYTF.

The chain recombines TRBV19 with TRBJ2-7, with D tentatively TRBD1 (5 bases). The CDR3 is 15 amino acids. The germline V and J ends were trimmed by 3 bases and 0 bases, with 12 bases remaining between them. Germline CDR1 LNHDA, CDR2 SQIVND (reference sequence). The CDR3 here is CASSISTGSSYEQYF. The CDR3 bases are TGTGCCAGTAGTATTAGCACAGGCAGCTCCTACGAGCAGTACTTC.

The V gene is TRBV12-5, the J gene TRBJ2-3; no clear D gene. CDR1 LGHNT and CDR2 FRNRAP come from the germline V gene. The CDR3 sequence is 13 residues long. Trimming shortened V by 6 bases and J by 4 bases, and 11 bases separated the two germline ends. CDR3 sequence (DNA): TGTGCTAGTGGCCCCGTGGTCCCAGATACGCAGTATTTT. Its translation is CASGPVVPDTQYF.

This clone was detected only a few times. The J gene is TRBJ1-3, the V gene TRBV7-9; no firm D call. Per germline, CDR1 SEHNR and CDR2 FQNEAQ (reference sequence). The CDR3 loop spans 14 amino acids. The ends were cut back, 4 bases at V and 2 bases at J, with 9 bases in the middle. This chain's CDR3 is CASSSSGTGNTIYF. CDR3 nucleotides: TGTGCCAGCAGCTCAAGCGGAACTGGAAACACCATATATTTT. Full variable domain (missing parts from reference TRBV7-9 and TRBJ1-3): DTGVSQNPRHKITKRGQNVTFRCDPISEHNRLYWYRQTLGQGPEFLTYFQNEAQLEKSRLLSDRFSAERPKGSFSTLEIQRTEQGDSAMYLCASSSSGTGNTIYFGEGSWLTVV.

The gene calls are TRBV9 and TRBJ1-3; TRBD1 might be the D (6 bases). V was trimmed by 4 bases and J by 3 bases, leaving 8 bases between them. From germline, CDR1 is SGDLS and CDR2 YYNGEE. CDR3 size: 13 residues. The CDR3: CASSLRGGNTIYF. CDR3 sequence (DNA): TGTGCCAGCAGCCTCAGGGGTGGAAACACCATATATTTT.

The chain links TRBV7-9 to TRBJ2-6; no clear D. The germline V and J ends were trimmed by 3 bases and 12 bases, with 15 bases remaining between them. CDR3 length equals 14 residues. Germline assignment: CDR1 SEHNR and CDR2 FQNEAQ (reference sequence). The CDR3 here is CASSFPDLPLVLTF. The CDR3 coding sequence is TGTGCCAGCAGCTTCCCCGATTTGCCACTCGTCCTGACTTTC.

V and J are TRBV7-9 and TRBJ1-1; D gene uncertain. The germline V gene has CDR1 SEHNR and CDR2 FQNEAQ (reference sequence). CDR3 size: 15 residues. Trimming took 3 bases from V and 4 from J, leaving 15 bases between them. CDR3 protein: CASSFYVGGGTEAFF. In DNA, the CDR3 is TGTGCCAGCAGCTTTTACGTCGGCGGTGGCACTGAAGCTTTCTTT.

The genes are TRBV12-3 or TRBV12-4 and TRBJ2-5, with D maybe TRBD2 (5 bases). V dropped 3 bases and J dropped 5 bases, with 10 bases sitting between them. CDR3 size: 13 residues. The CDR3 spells CASSFGERETQYF. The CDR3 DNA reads TGTGCCAGCAGTTTTGGCGAGCGGGAGACCCAGTACTTC.

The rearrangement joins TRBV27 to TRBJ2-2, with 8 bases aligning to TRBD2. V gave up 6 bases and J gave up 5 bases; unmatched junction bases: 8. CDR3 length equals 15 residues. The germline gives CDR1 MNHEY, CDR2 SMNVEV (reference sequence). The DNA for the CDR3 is TGTGCCAGCAGCTTTTCGGGAGGGCAAACCGGGGAGCTGTTTTTT. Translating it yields CASSFSGGQTGELFF.

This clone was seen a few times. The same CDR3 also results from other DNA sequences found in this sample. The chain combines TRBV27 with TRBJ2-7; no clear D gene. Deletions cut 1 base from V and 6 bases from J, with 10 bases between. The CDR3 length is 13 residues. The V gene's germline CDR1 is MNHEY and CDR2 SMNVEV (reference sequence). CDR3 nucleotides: TGTGCCAGCAGTTTATTGGGTAAGGGCGAGCAGTACTTC. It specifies CASSLLGKGEQYF.

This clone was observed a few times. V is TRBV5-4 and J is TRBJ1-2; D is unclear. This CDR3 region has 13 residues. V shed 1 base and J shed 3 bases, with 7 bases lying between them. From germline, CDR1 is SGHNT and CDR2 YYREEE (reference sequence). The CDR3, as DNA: TGTGCCAGCAGCTTGTCCCCGGACTATGGCTACACCTTC. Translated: CASSLSPDYGYTF.